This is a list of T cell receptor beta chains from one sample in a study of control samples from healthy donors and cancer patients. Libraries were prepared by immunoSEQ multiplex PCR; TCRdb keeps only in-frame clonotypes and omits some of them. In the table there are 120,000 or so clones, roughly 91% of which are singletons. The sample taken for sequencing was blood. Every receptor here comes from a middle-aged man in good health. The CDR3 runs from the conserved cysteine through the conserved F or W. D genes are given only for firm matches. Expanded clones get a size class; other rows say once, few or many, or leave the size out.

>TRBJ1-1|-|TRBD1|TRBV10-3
CAISDRDRVEAFF
TGTGCCATCAGTGATCGGGACAGGGTGGAAGCTTTCTTT
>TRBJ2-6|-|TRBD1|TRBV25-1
CASSEGGQGGNVLTF
TGTGCCAGCAGTGAAGGGGGACAGGGAGGCAACGTCCTGACTTTC
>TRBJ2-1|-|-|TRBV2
CASRPGLAGDEQFF
TGTGCCAGCAGGCCGGGACTCGCCGGCGATGAGCAGTTCTTC
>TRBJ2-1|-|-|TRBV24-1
CATSGGEGYEQFF
TGTGCCACCAGTGGTGGGGAAGGTTATGAGCAGTTCTTC
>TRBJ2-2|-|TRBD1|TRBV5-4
CASSSRGRVAGELFF
TGTGCCAGCAGCTCGAGGGGGCGTGTGGCCGGGGAGCTGTTTTTT
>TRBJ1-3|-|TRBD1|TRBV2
CASRGDRAGNTIYF
TGTGCCAGCAGGGGGGACAGGGCTGGAAACACCATATATTTT
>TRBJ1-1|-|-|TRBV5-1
CASSLGKNTEAFF
TGCGCCAGCAGCTTAGGAAAGAACACTGAAGCTTTCTTT
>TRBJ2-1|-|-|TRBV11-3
CASSLVAQVMSSYNEQFF
TGTGCCAGCAGCTTAGTAGCCCAGGTGATGAGCTCCTACAATGAGCAGTTCTTC
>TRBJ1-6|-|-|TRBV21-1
CASSKGRTDNSPLHF
TGTGCCAGCAGCAAAGGACGGACAGATAATTCACCCCTCCACTTT
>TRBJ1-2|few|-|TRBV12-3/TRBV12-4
CASSYNYGYTF
TGTGCCAGCAGTTACAACTATGGCTACACCTTC
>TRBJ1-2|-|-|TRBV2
CASSETRAYGYTF
TGTGCCAGCAGTGAAACCAGGGCCTATGGCTACACCTTC
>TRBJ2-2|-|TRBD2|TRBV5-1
CASSPSGGEPGELFF
TGCGCCAGCAGCCCGAGCGGGGGGGAACCCGGGGAGCTGTTTTTT
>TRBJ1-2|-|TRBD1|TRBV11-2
CASSRTGVPYGYTF
TGTGCCAGCAGTCGCACAGGGGTCCCCTATGGCTACACCTTC
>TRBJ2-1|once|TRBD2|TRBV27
CASSPTGGGEQFF
TGTGCCAGCAGCCCTACGGGGGGGGGTGAGCAGTTCTTC
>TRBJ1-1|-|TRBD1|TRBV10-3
CAISESHRGLETEAFF
TGTGCCATCAGTGAGTCCCACAGGGGGTTGGAAACTGAAGCTTTCTTT
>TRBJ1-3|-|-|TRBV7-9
CASSFAQAGNTIYF
TGTGCCAGCAGCTTTGCGCAGGCGGGAAACACCATATATTTT
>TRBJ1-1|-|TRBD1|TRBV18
CASSRQGIDTEAFF
TGTGCCAGCTCACGACAGGGGATCGACACTGAAGCTTTCTTT
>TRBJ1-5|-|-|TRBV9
CASSVGSSNQPQHF
TGTGCCAGCAGCGTAGGTAGCAGCAATCAGCCCCAGCATTTT
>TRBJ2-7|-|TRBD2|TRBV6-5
CASTATAGVPYEQYF
TGTGCCAGCACTGCTACGGCGGGGGTACCCTACGAGCAGTACTTC
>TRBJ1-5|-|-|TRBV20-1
CSASGGRGLGDQHF
TGCAGTGCTAGTGGAGGCAGGGGTTTAGGAGACCAGCATTTT
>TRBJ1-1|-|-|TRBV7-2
CASSLMTHTEAFF
TGTGCCAGCAGCTTGATGACACACACTGAAGCTTTCTTT
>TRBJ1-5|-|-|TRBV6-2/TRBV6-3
CASSPLIGGVGQPQHF
TGTGCCAGCAGTCCCTTAATAGGCGGGGTCGGTCAGCCCCAGCATTTT
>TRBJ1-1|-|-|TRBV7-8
CASSPRTRNTEAFF
TGTGCCAGCAGCCCCAGGACGAGGAACACTGAAGCTTTCTTT
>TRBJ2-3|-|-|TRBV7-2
CASSSSRATDTQYF
TGTGCCAGCAGCTCTTCCCGAGCCACAGATACGCAGTATTTT
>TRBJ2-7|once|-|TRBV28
CASSLGGGKIHEQYF
TGTGCCAGCAGTTTAGGGGGCGGGAAGATCCACGAGCAGTACTTC